This TCR beta chain was sequenced for a study of long-term antiretroviral therapy in people with HIV. Sequencing used immunoSEQ v3.0 at survey level. Sequenced by immunoSEQ multiplex PCR; TCRdb stores in-frame clones only, minus some. Of 38,000 or so clones in the sample, over 90% were seen once. The CDR3 length is 15 residues. The V end was cut by 2 bases, the J end by 5 bases, with 16 bases between. Germline lookup yields CDR1 SGHDT and CDR2 YYEEEE. Each donor had at least one pre-ART and at least two post-ART PBMC samples. The chain joins TRBV5-6 to TRBJ2-5, with D possibly TRBD2 on 6 matching bases. This receptor was taken from a young man with HIV. The sample was unsorted PBMCs, taken 9.2 years after starting antiretroviral therapy. As DNA, the CDR3 is TGTGCCAGCAGCTTTGGAGGGCTGGGTATCGAGACCCAGTACTTC. It is translated as CASSFGGLGIETQYF.